The sequence of this T cell receptor beta chain was determined in a study of beta chain features in type 1 diabetes. Sequencing targeted expressed TCRB transcripts, as all isolated RNA had been reverse transcribed. TCRdb keeps only in-frame clones here, not all; method: immunoSEQ multiplex PCR. The sample contains about 900,000 clones, 15% to 20% of which appear only once. Notes on this clone: The target antigen is unknown.

Study-wide results and caveats: Compared with healthy donors, patients appeared to share more similar naive, central memory and regulatory TCRB repertoires. High TCR expression in some cells could lead to their over-representation in cDNA sequencing.

V was pared by 5 bases and J by 2 bases, with 12 bases between. Germline assignment: CDR1 KGHSH and CDR2 LQKENI. The CDR3 consists of 14 residues. The sequencing sample was made of naive CD4+ T cells from blood. The clonotype was recovered from a woman younger than 30 in good health. This chain joins TRBV18 and TRBJ1-2; D is uncertain. In nucleotides, the CDR3 is TGTGCCAGCTCAAGATCAGACAAGAACTATGGCTACACCTTC. This gives the protein CASSRSDKNYGYTF.